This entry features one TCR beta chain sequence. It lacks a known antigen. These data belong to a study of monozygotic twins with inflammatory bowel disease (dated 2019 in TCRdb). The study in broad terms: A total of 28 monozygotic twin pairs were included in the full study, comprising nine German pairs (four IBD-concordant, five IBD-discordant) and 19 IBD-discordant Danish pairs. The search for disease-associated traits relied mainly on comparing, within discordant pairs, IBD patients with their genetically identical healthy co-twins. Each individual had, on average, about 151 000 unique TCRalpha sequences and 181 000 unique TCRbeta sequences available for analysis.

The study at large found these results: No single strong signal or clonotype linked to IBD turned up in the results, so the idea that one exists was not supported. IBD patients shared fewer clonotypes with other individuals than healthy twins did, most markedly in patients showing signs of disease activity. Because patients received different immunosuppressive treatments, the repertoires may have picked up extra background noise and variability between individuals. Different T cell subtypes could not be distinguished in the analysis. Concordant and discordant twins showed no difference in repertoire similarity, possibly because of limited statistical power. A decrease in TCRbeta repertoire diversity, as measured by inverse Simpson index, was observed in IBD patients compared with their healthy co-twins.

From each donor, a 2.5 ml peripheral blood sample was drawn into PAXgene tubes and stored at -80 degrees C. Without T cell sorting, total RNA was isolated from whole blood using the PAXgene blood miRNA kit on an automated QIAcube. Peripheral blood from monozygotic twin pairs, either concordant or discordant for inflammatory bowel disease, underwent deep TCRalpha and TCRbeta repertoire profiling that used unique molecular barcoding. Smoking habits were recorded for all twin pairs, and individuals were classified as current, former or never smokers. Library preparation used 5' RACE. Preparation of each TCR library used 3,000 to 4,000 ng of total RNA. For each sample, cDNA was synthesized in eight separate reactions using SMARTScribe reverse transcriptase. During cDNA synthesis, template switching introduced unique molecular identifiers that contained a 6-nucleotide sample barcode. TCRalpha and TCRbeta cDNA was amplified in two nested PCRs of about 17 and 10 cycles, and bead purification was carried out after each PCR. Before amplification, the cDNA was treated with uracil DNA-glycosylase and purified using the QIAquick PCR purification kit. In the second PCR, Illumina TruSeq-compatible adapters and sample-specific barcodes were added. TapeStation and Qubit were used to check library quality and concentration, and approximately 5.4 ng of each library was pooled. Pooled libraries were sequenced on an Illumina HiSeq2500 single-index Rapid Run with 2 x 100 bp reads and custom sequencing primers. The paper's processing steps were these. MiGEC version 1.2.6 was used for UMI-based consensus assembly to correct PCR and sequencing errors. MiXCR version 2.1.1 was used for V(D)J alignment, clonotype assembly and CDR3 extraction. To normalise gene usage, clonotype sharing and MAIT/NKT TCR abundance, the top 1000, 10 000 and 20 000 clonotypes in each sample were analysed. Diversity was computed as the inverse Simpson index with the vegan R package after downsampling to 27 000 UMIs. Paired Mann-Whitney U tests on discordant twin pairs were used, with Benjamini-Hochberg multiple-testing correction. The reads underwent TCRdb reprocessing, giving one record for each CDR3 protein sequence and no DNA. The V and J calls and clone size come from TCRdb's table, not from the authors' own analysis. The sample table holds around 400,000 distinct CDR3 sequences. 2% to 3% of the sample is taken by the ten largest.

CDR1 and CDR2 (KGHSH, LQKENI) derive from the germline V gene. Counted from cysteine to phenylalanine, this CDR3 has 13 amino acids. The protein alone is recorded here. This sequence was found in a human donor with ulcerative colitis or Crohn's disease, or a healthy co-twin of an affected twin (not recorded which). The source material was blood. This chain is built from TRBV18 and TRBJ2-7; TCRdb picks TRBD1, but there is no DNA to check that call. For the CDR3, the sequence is CASSFSPFYEQYF. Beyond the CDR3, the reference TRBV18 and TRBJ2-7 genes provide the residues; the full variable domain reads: NAGVMQNPRHLVRRRGQEARLRCSPMKGHSHVYWYRQLPEEGLKFMVYLQKENIIDESGMPKERFSAEFPKEGPSILRIQQVVRGDSAAYFCASSFSPFYEQYFGPGTRLTVT.